This T cell receptor beta chain was obtained from a study of metastatic and nonmetastatic thyroid tumors. Study-level background: Blood and tumor or nodule tissue repertoires from malignant and benign thyroid patients were compared.

V was clipped by 0 bases and J by 7 bases, with 12 bases between them. Germline V lookup: CDR1 MNHEY, CDR2 SVGAGI. The CDR3 spans 15 residues. Study processing details: The study's classifier, a distant-metastasis tool for papillary thyroid cancer, was built using CDR3 differences across clinicopathological groups. Using MiXCR, TCRdb reanalyzed the PCR reads. These V and J calls originate from TCRdb's pipeline instead of the authors' own analysis. The sample has 20,000 to 25,000 clones; around 20% are singletons. Patients had received no treatment of any kind before thyroid surgery. The sequenced sample was blood. The receptor's source is a female donor with papillary thyroid cancer or a benign thyroid nodule (not recorded which). Some clones in this sample may be carry-over from other donors' samples. This rearrangement joins TRBV6-5 to TRBJ2-2, with a tentative D call TRBD2 (5 bases). This chain's CDR3 is CASSYSTSGNGELFF. The CDR3 nucleotides are TGTGCCAGCAGTTACTCAACGTCGGGAAACGGGGAGCTGTTTTTT.